These 3 T cell receptor beta chains originate from one sample sequenced in a study of shared clonotypes between healthy human individuals (dated by TCRdb to between 2020 and 2021). The library was obtained by the immunoSEQ multiplex PCR assay. Not all clones reach the TCRdb copy of this immuneACCESS table, which keeps in-frame sequences only. Checked studies attribute under half of the gap to unresolved V genes and leave the rest unexplained. The sample table lists millions of clones, approximately 94% of them with a count of one. More than 0.12% of the sample goes to the ten largest clones. The sample consisted of naive CD4+ T cells sorted from blood. This sample's cell subset or site label indicates: CD45RA+ positively selected. The origin of the receptors is a young man in good health.

This clone was seen a single time. This chain uses TRBV19 with TRBJ1-3; D remains unclear. Germline V gene lookup returns CDR1 LNHDA and CDR2 SQIVND (reference sequence). There are 14 residues in the CDR3. Trimming stripped 6 bases from V and 3 bases from J, with 12 bases between. This chain's CDR3 is CASSLDNGGNTIYF. Here the CDR3 DNA reads TGTGCCAGTAGCCTCGATAACGGTGGAAACACCATATATTTT. Drawing the rest from reference TRBV19 and TRBJ1-3, the complete variable domain is DGGITQSPKYLFRKEGQNVTLSCEQNLNHDAMYWYRQDPGQGLRLIYYSQIVNDFQKGDIAEGYSVSREKKESFPLTVTSAQKNPTAFYLCASSLDNGGNTIYFGEGSWLTVV.

The chain uses TRBV11-2 and TRBJ2-5; tentatively, D is TRBD1 (6 bases). There are 15 residues in the CDR3. Per germline, CDR1 SGHAT and CDR2 FQNNGV. The ends were cut back, 4 bases at V and 2 bases at J, with 14 bases in the middle. Here the CDR3 reads CASSSDGTPQETQYF. DNA of the CDR3: TGTGCCAGCAGCTCCGACGGGACACCACAAGAGACCCAGTACTTC.

This chain links TRBV7-2 with TRBJ2-1; 13 bases are a match to TRBD2. With 3 bases clipped from V and 6 bases from J, the junction kept 2 bases outside the gene matches. Per germline, CDR1 SGHTA and CDR2 FQGNSA. CDR3 length equals 15 residues. Here the CDR3 DNA reads TGTGCCAGCAGCTTGGGACTAGCGGGATTCAATGAGCAGTTCTTC. Translated, it gives CASSLGLAGFNEQFF.